This TCR beta chain is from a study of OX40 agonist ivuxolimab in advanced cancers. General observations from the study: Relative to CD4+ cells, CD8+ T cells on average had more expanded clones. Individuals who were partial responders at 0.1-3.0 mg/kg had clonal expansion that ranked among the lowest.

Peripheral blood came from all dose cohorts at three timepoints. The V end lost 10 bases, the J end lost 0 bases, and 14 bases lay between the germline ends. Germline CDR1 and CDR2: KGHSH and LQKENI. The CDR3 consists of 14 residues. Here immunoSEQ multiplex PCR was the method, and the copy in TCRdb shows in-frame clones only, minus some. This table holds about 79,000 clones, less than 95% found once. Of note for this clone: Its specificity is not known.

The rearrangement uses TRBV18 and TRBJ2-3; D gene unclear. The specimen was CD4+ or CD8+ T cells sorted from blood, collected in a trial of the OX40 agonist ivuxolimab. The source is an adult with an advanced solid tumor such as melanoma, head and neck, liver or kidney cancer. CDR3 loop: CATQVGVSTDTQYF. CDR3 sequence (DNA): TGTGCCACCCAAGTGGGCGTCAGCACAGATACGCAGTATTTT.